These 15 T cell receptor beta chains were sequenced from one sample in a study of graft-versus-host responses after intestinal transplantation. This table comes from immunoSEQ multiplex PCR, and its TCRdb copy is limited to in-frame clones, with some not included. The table includes about 94,000 clones, about 91% detected once. No antigen is known for these receptors. Specimen: unstimulated CD8+ T cells sorted from spleen or lymph node cells, collected before intestinal transplant. The receptor source for this set is a human donor who received an intestinal transplant.

The rearrangement joins TRBV6-5 to TRBJ1-2; D uncertain. The CDR3 totals 14 residues. Trimming stripped 5 bases from V and 0 bases from J, with 10 bases between. The germline V gene has CDR1 MNHEY and CDR2 SVGAGI. The CDR3 DNA reads as TGTGCCAGCAGTGAACAACAGCCTAACTATGGCTACACCTTC. This translates into CASSEQQPNYGYTF.

This chain links TRBV19 with TRBJ2-1; TRBD2 agrees at 7 bases. Trimming took 4 bases from V and 5 from J; bases not matched to a gene: 14. CDR1 is LNHDA and CDR2 is SQIVND in the germline V gene (reference sequence). The length of the CDR3 is 17 residues. The CDR3 region has the DNA TGTGCCAGTAGTAAGTCGGGAACTAGCGAGTTGCACAATGAGCAGTTCTTC. As protein: CASSKSGTSELHNEQFF.

The chain links TRBV4-3 to TRBJ2-5, with 7 bases aligning to TRBD2. The CDR3 is 14 residues long. Trimming at V came to 1 base and at J to 2 bases, leaving 1 base not matched to a gene. CDR1 and CDR2 (germline): LGHNA, YSLEER. The CDR3 DNA is TGCGCCAGCAGCCAAGTGGGGGGGCAAGAGACCCAGTACTTC. Protein product: CASSQVGGQETQYF.

As DNA, the CDR3 is TGTGCCAGTAGTATGAGCGACGGGAGGGCGCATGAGCAGTTCTTC. Translating it yields CASSMSDGRAHEQFF. V gene TRBV19 combines with J gene TRBJ2-1, with TRBD2 matching 8 bases. J lost 8 bases, V lost 3 bases, and 9 bases had no gene match. Germline V CDR1 and CDR2: LNHDA, SQIVND (reference sequence). The CDR3 is 15 amino acids.

CDR3 DNA: TGCGCCAGCAGCCAAGAAGCAGGGGGACAGTACAATGAGCAGTTCTTC. It codes for CASSQEAGGQYNEQFF. The chain has TRBV4-1 and TRBJ2-1, with 7 positions matching TRBD1. The CDR3 runs to 16 residues. J lost 4 bases, V lost 0 bases, and 6 bases had no gene match. Germline V gene data show CDR1 as MGHRA and CDR2 as YSYEKL.

This chain joins TRBV7-9 and TRBJ1-2, with 7 bases identical to TRBD1. The V segment lost 0 bases and the J segment 5 bases; nucleotides outside the gene matches: 9. The CDR3 length is 16 residues. Germline values: CDR1 SEHNR, CDR2 FQNEAQ (reference sequence). In nucleotides, the CDR3 is TGTGCCAGCAGCTTAGCGATTCCGACAGGGCGGTATGGCTACACCTTC. Translation: CASSLAIPTGRYGYTF.

The genes are TRBV5-8 and TRBJ2-7, with D maybe TRBD1 (5 bases). CDR3 size: 15 residues. V was shortened by 0 bases and J by 2 bases, with 12 bases between the two germline ends. Germline V gene data show CDR1 as SGHTS and CDR2 as YDEGEE. CDR3 sequence reads: CASSLDQGTPYEQYF. In nucleotides, the CDR3 is TGTGCCAGCAGCTTGGATCAGGGTACTCCCTACGAGCAGTACTTC.

The chain has TRBV7-9 and TRBJ1-2, with no clear D. Germline V gives CDR1 SEHNR, CDR2 FQNEAQ (reference sequence). V lost 3 bases, J lost 2 bases, and 10 bases lay in between. This CDR3 has 14 amino acids. The CDR3 sequence: CASSFEGLNYGYTF. For the CDR3, the DNA is TGTGCCAGCAGCTTTGAGGGATTAAACTATGGCTACACCTTC. Full variable domain (missing parts from reference TRBV7-9 and TRBJ1-2): DTGVSQNPRHKITKRGQNVTFRCDPISEHNRLYWYRQTLGQGPEFLTYFQNEAQLEKSRLLSDRFSAERPKGSFSTLEIQRTEQGDSAMYLCASSFEGLNYGYTFGSGTRLTVV.

The V call is TRBV4-1, the J call TRBJ2-5; D is unclear. Near its end, the DNA agrees better with TRBJ2-7, so the J call may be wrong. CDR1 and CDR2 from the germline V gene are MGHRA and YSYEKL. The CDR3 is made up of 11 amino acids. CDR3 sequence (DNA): TGCGCCAGCAGCCAAGATCACGAGCAGTACTTC. This codes for CASSQDHEQYF.

The chain is built from TRBV9 and TRBJ1-5, with TRBD1 matching 7 bases. The CDR3 length is 14 residues. Germline CDR1 is SGDLS and CDR2 is YYNGEE. The V and J ends lost 3 bases and 3 bases, in that order; junction bases with no gene match: 3. The CDR3 loop reads CASSAGQVNQPQHF. DNA of the CDR3: TGTGCCAGCAGCGCCGGACAGGTCAATCAGCCCCAGCATTTT.

This chain uses TRBV4-3 with TRBJ2-7; a weak D match, TRBD1 (5 bases). Germline-derived CDR1 and CDR2 are LGHNA and YSLEER. This CDR3 comprises 14 residues. Trimming removed 0 bases at V and 1 base at J, with 7 bases between. The CDR3 DNA sequence: TGCGCCAGCAGCCAAGATAAGGGGTCCTACGAGCAGTACTTC. It translates to CASSQDKGSYEQYF.

The rearrangement uses TRBV28 and TRBJ2-3; TRBD2 aligns across 10 bases. The CDR3 contains 18 residues. The V gene end was trimmed by 2 bases and the J gene end by 6 bases; junction bases not matched to a gene: 14. CDR1 MDHEN and CDR2 SYDVKM come from the germline V gene. CDR3 nucleotide sequence: TGTGCCAGCAGTTTAGACGCTAGCGGGAGATCCTTCGCGGATACGCAGTATTTT. Protein: CASSLDASGRSFADTQYF.

The chain has TRBV5-4 and TRBJ1-1, with D possibly being TRBD1 (6 bases). The V gene's germline CDR1 is SGHNT and CDR2 YYREEE (reference sequence). The CDR3 is 15 amino acids. V lost 4 bases to trimming and J lost 5 bases, with 18 bases between them. The CDR3 DNA reads TGTGCCAGCAGCCCATTACAGGGCGGAGGAACTGAAGCTTTCTTT. Residues: CASSPLQGGGTEAFF.

V gene TRBV14 combines with J gene TRBJ1-3; 7 bases are shared with TRBD1. Unmatched junction bases numbered 7, after V lost 6 bases and J lost 2 bases. The CDR3 covers 15 residues. CDR1 and CDR2 (germline): SGHDN, FVKESK. In DNA, the CDR3 is TGTGCCAGCAGGTTGACAGGGCAGGCTGGAAACACCATATATTTT. It encodes CASRLTGQAGNTIYF. Combining the CDR3 with reference TRBV14 and TRBJ1-3 gives the whole variable domain EAGVTQFPSHSVIEKGQTVTLRCDPISGHDNLYWYRRVMGKEIKFLLHFVKESKQDESGMPNNRFLAERTGGTYSTLKVQPAELEDSGVYFCASRLTGQAGNTIYFGEGSWLTVV.

V usage is TRBV6-1 and J usage is TRBJ2-7; 8 nucleotides align to TRBD1. CDR1 and CDR2 (germline): MNHNS, SASEGT. The ends lost 6 bases at V and 6 bases at J; junction bases unmatched: 10. The CDR3 has 14 amino acids. The chain's CDR3 is CASSVDRGLFEQYF. For the CDR3, the DNA is TGTGCCAGCAGCGTAGACAGGGGTTTATTCGAGCAGTACTTC.